The text below deals with one TCR beta chain. Antigen specificity is unknown. This record comes from a study of T cell responses to AZD1222 COVID-19 vaccine. Overall study context: Pooling covered second doses at about 4 or about 12 weeks. Study results and limitations: Donors were largely white British and mainly female; clonal diversity was possibly underestimated. Every sample of the repertoires postdated the peak T cell response. The CD4 TCRs associated with vaccination extended across spike and predominated at 160-218 and 743-854.

Measured with immunoSEQ multiplex PCR; TCRdb has only the in-frame clones, and not every one. The sample shows around 170,000 clones, about nine tenths of them seen only once. Trimming removed 4 bases at V and 7 bases at J, with 19 bases between. The CDR3 is 16 amino acids. Germline-derived CDR1 and CDR2 are KGHDR and SFDVKD. The TCR was taken from an adult in good health. Here the sequenced sample was peripheral blood, taken on day 0 of AZD1222 vaccination. The rearrangement links TRBV24-1 to TRBJ2-1, with D possibly being TRBD2 (6 bases). The CDR3 bases are TGTGCCACCAGTGACCCGGGACCCTACGGGACTAATGAGCAGTTCTTC. This sequence encodes CATSDPGPYGTNEQFF.